This T cell receptor beta chain emerged from a study of T cells in Graves' hyperthyroidism and ophthalmopathy. Template material for amplifying TCR beta CDR3 regions consisted of RNA transcripts. HTBI primers were used for first-round RT-PCR of the TCR CDR3. TCRdb re-called the multiplex PCR reads with MiXCR, one entry per CDR3 protein. Among fewer than 250,000 distinct CDR3 sequences listed, less than 20% were seen once. This clonotype was found many times. This TCR derives from a woman between 18 and 30 years old with Graves' ophthalmopathy. The specimen sequenced was blood.

The CDR3 region is CASSFRGVAGELFF. The CDR3 nucleotides are TGTGCCAGCAGTTTTCGGGGGGTGGCCGGGGAGCTGTTTTTT. The rearrangement links TRBV27 to TRBJ2-2; TRBD2 aligns across 7 bases. V lost 3 bases to trimming and J lost 6 bases; unmatched junction nucleotides: 4. This CDR3 spans 14 amino acids. Per germline, CDR1 MNHEY and CDR2 SMNVEV (reference sequence).